This paragraph covers one T cell receptor beta chain sequence. Its matching antigen is unknown. 13 Jbeta primers and 60 Vbeta primers were used for the PCR. The table came from immunoSEQ multiplex PCR; TCRdb's copy has only in-frame clones and leaves some out. The sample includes about 150,000 clones, roughly 80% of them seen just once. This sample is drawn from a study of cytomegalovirus exposure and HLA in healthy donors. The germline gives CDR1 MNHGY, CDR2 SAAAGT. Trimming at V came to 11 bases and at J to 1 base, leaving 17 bases not matched to a gene. This CDR3 spans 18 amino acids. Study outcomes and limitations: One later analysis reportedly identified an Asian-associated ancestry cluster that showed fewer N-insertions than the 666-donor mean. Immune exposure was documented only through CMV serostatus. Prior analysis indicated that the majority of TCR beta V segments exhibited productivity approximately 90% or approximately 30% of the time.

The V call is TRBV6-8, the J call TRBJ2-2, with 9 bases lining up with TRBD2. The TCR was taken from a man under 40 in good health and CMV-seronegative. Sequencing was carried out using PBMCs. This chain's CDR3 is CAGAYQRLAGWNTGELFF. CDR3 DNA sequence: TGTGCCGGCGCCTACCAAAGGCTAGCGGGATGGAACACCGGGGAGCTGTTTTTT.